Sequencing of this T cell receptor beta chain was carried out in a study of cytomegalovirus exposure and HLA in healthy donors. Overall study: Assignment to the Caucasian-associated ancestry cluster applied to 75% to 85% of the roughly 410 genotyped donors. Overall study results and limits: Data from an earlier analysis indicated that most TCR beta V segments were productive either about 87% or about 30% of the time. In a later analysis, donors in an Asian-associated ancestry cluster reportedly had fewer N-insertions in productive TCRs than the cohort mean.

V was clipped by 2 bases and J by 6 bases, with 8 bases between them. CDR3 length equals 13 residues. The V gene's germline CDR1 is SGHTA and CDR2 FQGNSA. In the case of this clone: Antigen: not known.

The PCR was carried out with 60 Vbeta primers and 13 Jbeta primers. Sequenced by immunoSEQ multiplex PCR; TCRdb stores in-frame clones only, minus some. In the table there are under 90,000 clones, approximately 70% of which are singletons. The V call is TRBV7-2, the J call TRBJ2-1; possibly TRBD2 for D (5 bases). The material sequenced was PBMCs. The clonotype originates from a woman in her forties or fifties in good health and CMV-seropositive. CDR3 protein: CASSLLTSNEQFF. The CDR3 DNA reads TGTGCCAGCAGCTTACTCACTAGCAATGAGCAGTTCTTC.